This T cell receptor beta chain was documented in a study of Ad26.COV2.S vaccination and SARS-CoV-2 variants. Overall study findings and caveats: Placebo recipients showed lower spike-specific TCR breadth than vaccinees. Responses of spike-specific T cells (both CD8+ and CD4+) reportedly showed substantial breadth after vaccination.

CDR1 is SGHTA and CDR2 is FQGTGA in the germline V gene. The CDR3 is made up of 14 amino acids. Trimming shortened V by 0 bases and J by 9 bases, and 12 bases separated the two germline ends. Of note for this clone: Its matching antigen is unknown.

The protocol was immunoSEQ multiplex PCR, while the TCRdb copy is restricted to in-frame clones and leaves out a portion. The repertoire holds roughly 420,000 clones, with roughly 88% as singletons. Indicated treatment: over 15 received Ad26.COV2.S at low or high dose, single or two shots; 5 received placebo; per-sample allocation not given. Following the first vaccine or placebo injection, samples were taken on day 63. V gene TRBV7-3 combines with J gene TRBJ2-1; D may be TRBD1 (6 bases). This TCR came from a person aged 18-60 years who received the Ad26.COV2.S COVID-19 vaccine or a placebo. Here the sequenced sample was peripheral blood, taken in a trial of Ad26.COV2.S vaccine versus placebo. The CDR3 loop is CASSLTGANSEQFF. The CDR3 coding sequence is TGTGCCAGCAGCTTAACGGGGGCCAATAGTGAGCAGTTCTTC.